The 25 T cell receptor beta chains reported below all come from one sample, sequenced in a study of T cells in localized non-small cell lung cancer. Assay used: immunoSEQ multiplex PCR; TCRdb lists only in-frame clones, some missing. In the table there are 20,000 to 30,000 clones, 80% to 85% of which are singletons. The source material was peripheral blood, sampled before any cancer treatment. Receptors were obtained from a woman aged 40 to 75 with stage I lung adenocarcinoma.

The chain recombines TRBV5-8 with TRBJ1-3; D gene uncertain. The germline V gene encodes CDR1 SGHTS and CDR2 YDEGEE. There are 16 residues in the CDR3. V lost 1 base and J lost 0, with 11 bases in between. The CDR3 loop is CASSLIRELSGNTIYF. CDR3 bases: TGTGCCAGCAGCTTGATTCGGGAACTCTCTGGAAACACCATATATTTT.

The rearrangement joins TRBV2 to TRBJ1-1; D uncertain. This CDR3 has 14 amino acids. The V gene lost 6 bases and the J gene lost 0 bases, with 11 bases spanning the gap. Per germline, CDR1 SNHLY and CDR2 FYNNEI. DNA of the CDR3: TGTGCCAGCAGGGCAGGTCGGGTGAACACTGAAGCTTTCTTT. This gives the protein CASRAGRVNTEAFF.

V and J are TRBV11-3 and TRBJ1-1, with a tentative D call TRBD1 (5 bases). This CDR3 region has 15 residues. Per germline, CDR1 SGHNT and CDR2 YENEEA. Trimming removed 0 bases at V and 12 bases at J, with 20 bases between. The CDR3 spells CASSLDSTPGRVTFF. CDR3 nucleotide sequence: TGTGCCAGCAGCTTAGACTCGACTCCAGGGAGGGTGACTTTCTTT.

The chain joins TRBV7-2 to TRBJ2-1, with unresolved D. With 5 bases removed from V and 9 bases from J, the gap between germline ends came to 17 bases. Looked up from germline, CDR1 is SGHTA and CDR2 is FQGNSA. This CDR3 contains 14 residues. DNA of the CDR3: TGTGCCAGCAGCCTCGCCTTTGGAAGGAGTGAGCAGTTCTTC. Protein product: CASSLAFGRSEQFF.

The chain carries TRBV18 and TRBJ1-3; D is possibly TRBD1 (6 bases). Per the germline V gene, CDR1 is KGHSH and CDR2 is LQKENI. The CDR3 has 14 amino acids. V shed 1 base and J shed 2 bases, with 6 bases lying between them. DNA for the CDR3: TGTGCCAGCTCACCACAGGGGGCTGGAAACACCATATATTTT. It is translated as CASSPQGAGNTIYF. Based on the CDR3 plus reference TRBV18 and TRBJ1-3, the full variable domain is NAGVMQNPRHLVRRRGQEARLRCSPMKGHSHVYWYRQLPEEGLKFMVYLQKENIIDESGMPKERFSAEFPKEGPSILRIQQVVRGDSAAYFCASSPQGAGNTIYFGEGSWLTVV.

The V gene is TRBV2, the J gene TRBJ1-6; D is undetermined. CDR1 is SNHLY, CDR2 FYNNEI, per germline. V lost 4 bases and J lost 7, with 20 bases in between. There are 17 residues in the CDR3. The CDR3, as DNA: TGTGCCAGCAGTGGAGGTATGTCGCGCCCCCCGAATTCACCCCTCCACTTT. Amino acids: CASSGGMSRPPNSPLHF.

This clone was picked up one time. The V gene is TRBV20-1, the J gene TRBJ2-3; possible D gene TRBD2, 5 bases. V was clipped by 3 bases and J by 7 bases, with 8 bases between them. The length of the CDR3 is 11 residues. The germline CDR1 and CDR2 sequences are DFQATT and SNEGSKA (reference sequence). The CDR3 DNA follows: TGCAGTGCTAGGTCGGGATATACGCAGTATTTT. Translating it yields CSARSGYTQYF.

This chain links TRBV6-5 with TRBJ1-2, with D tentatively TRBD1 (5 bases). In germline, CDR1 is MNHEY, CDR2 SVGAGI. Trimming took 0 bases from V and 2 from J, leaving 7 bases between them. The CDR3 is made up of 14 amino acids. CDR3 region: CASSYSPGNYGYTF. The CDR3 DNA is TGTGCCAGCAGTTACTCCCCAGGGAACTATGGCTACACCTTC.

The chain carries TRBV6-5 and TRBJ1-1; D perhaps matches TRBD1 (5 bases). Germline-derived CDR1 and CDR2 are MNHEY and SVGAGI. This CDR3 is built from 15 residues. Trimming cost V 6 bases and J 5 bases, with 19 bases left between them. CDR3 sequence reads: CASRRAGLQGTEAFF. Here the CDR3 DNA reads TGTGCCAGCAGGCGTGCGGGACTCCAAGGAACTGAAGCTTTCTTT.

In this sample, this clone turned up a few times. This chain links TRBV10-2 with TRBJ1-5, with 7 bases lining up with TRBD1. The trim removed 5 bases at V and 0 bases at J, leaving 7 bases unmatched. Per germline, CDR1 WSHSY and CDR2 SAAADI. This CDR3 contains 16 residues. The CDR3 reads CASSSGQDYSNQPQHF. The CDR3 DNA sequence: TGCGCCAGCAGTTCTGGACAGGACTATAGCAATCAGCCCCAGCATTTT.

The chain links TRBV11-3 to TRBJ1-1, with D possibly TRBD1 on 5 matching bases. The CDR3 sequence is 14 residues long. Trimming took off 4 bases at V and 5 bases at J, with 14 bases between the two ends. Germline CDR1 reads SGHNT; CDR2 reads YENEEA. The CDR3 here is CASSSHRSGTEAFF. CDR3 nucleotide sequence: TGTGCCAGCAGCTCACACCGGTCAGGGACTGAAGCTTTCTTT.

In regard to this clone: Other DNA sequences from this sample encode an identical CDR3 as well. V is TRBV10-3 and J is TRBJ2-7; D gene unclear. The CDR3 is 15 residues long. V gave up 3 bases and J gave up 0 bases, with 12 bases separating them. The germline CDR1 and CDR2 sequences are ENHRY and SYGVKD. Written as DNA, the CDR3 is TGTGCCATCAGTGAAGTGGGCAGGAGCTCCTACGAGCAGTACTTC. Protein product: CAISEVGRSSYEQYF.

The chain links TRBV5-1 to TRBJ1-5; 8 bases fit TRBD1. V trimming: 4 bases; J trimming: 3 bases; junction bases outside the gene matches: 6. Germline lookup yields CDR1 SGHRS and CDR2 YFSETQ. The CDR3 sequence is 15 residues long. For the CDR3, the DNA is TGCGCCAGCAGCCTGACGACAGGGGACAATCAGCCCCAGCATTTT. Encoded protein: CASSLTTGDNQPQHF.

V is TRBV18 and J is TRBJ1-2, with D perhaps matching TRBD1 (5 bases). The CDR3 is 11 residues long. Germline V lookup: CDR1 KGHSH, CDR2 LQKENI. The V gene lost 6 bases and the J gene lost 6 bases, with 8 bases spanning the gap. The CDR3 coding sequence is TGTGCCAGCTCGCAAGGGGATGGCTACACCTTC. Protein: CASSQGDGYTF. The complete variable domain, with remaining parts taken from reference TRBV18 and TRBJ1-2, reads NAGVMQNPRHLVRRRGQEARLRCSPMKGHSHVYWYRQLPEEGLKFMVYLQKENIIDESGMPKERFSAEFPKEGPSILRIQQVVRGDSAAYFCASSQGDGYTFGSGTRLTVV.

The CDR3 DNA is TGTGCCAGCAGTCCGGATAGGGGGCTAGGTGGTTCACCCCTCCACTTT. Translation: CASSPDRGLGGSPLHF. The chain recombines TRBV6-6 with TRBJ1-6; 7 nucleotides agree with TRBD1. The V segment lost 5 bases and the J segment 9 bases; nucleotides outside the gene matches: 13. The V gene's germline CDR1 is MNHNY and CDR2 SVGAGI (reference sequence). The CDR3 has 16 residues.

The chain combines TRBV6-1 with TRBJ2-7; D is tentatively TRBD1 or TRBD2 (5 bases each). The germline V and J ends were trimmed by 3 bases and 10 bases, with 10 bases remaining between them. Per the germline V gene, CDR1 is MNHNS and CDR2 is SASEGT. This CDR3 is 11 amino acids long. The CDR3 here is CASSEGRGQYF. The DNA for the CDR3 is TGTGCCAGCAGTGAGGGACGAGGCCAGTACTTC.

J is TRBJ1-5 and V is TRBV12-5; 8 bases fit TRBD1. The CDR3 is made up of 17 amino acids. Trimming removed 1 base from V and 5 bases from J; junction bases left unmatched: 10. Looked up from germline, CDR1 is LGHNT and CDR2 is FRNRAP. CDR3: CASGLGFFGQGHQPQHF. In DNA form, the CDR3 reads TGTGCTAGTGGTTTGGGGTTTTTCGGACAGGGACATCAGCCCCAGCATTTT.

This sequence joins TRBV6-5 and TRBJ1-2; the D gene is possibly TRBD1 (6 bases). CDR3 length equals 13 residues. The V end was cut by 5 bases, the J end by 5 bases, with 12 bases between. Per the germline V gene, CDR1 is MNHEY and CDR2 is SVGAGI. CDR3 sequence (DNA): TGTGCCAGCAGTCTTCAGGGGTTTTATGGCTACACCTTC. It codes for CASSLQGFYGYTF.

This sequence joins TRBV5-1 and TRBJ1-1; D gene uncertain. V was shortened by 0 bases and J by 0 bases, with 6 bases between the two germline ends. CDR1 is SGHRS and CDR2 is YFSETQ in the germline V gene. The CDR3 loop spans 14 amino acids. The CDR3 protein is CASSLATMNTEAFF. The CDR3 DNA reads as TGCGCCAGCAGCTTGGCGACAATGAACACTGAAGCTTTCTTT.

This rearrangement joins TRBV11-3 to TRBJ2-2; D is perhaps TRBD2 (5 bases). Germline V gene sequence: CDR1 SGHNT, CDR2 YENEEA. V gave up 1 base and J gave up 5 bases, with 11 bases separating them. The CDR3 is 15 residues long. CDR3 DNA sequence: TGTGCCAGCAGCTTAGGGGGTACGGGGACCGGGGAGCTGTTTTTT. Translation: CASSLGGTGTGELFF.

V usage is TRBV9 and J usage is TRBJ2-2; 9 bases agree with TRBD2. Germline loops: CDR1 SGDLS, CDR2 YYNGEE. The CDR3 is made up of 15 amino acids. J lost 3 bases, V lost 4 bases, and 4 bases had no gene match. The CDR3 sequence: CASSLGLAYTGELFF. In DNA, the CDR3 is TGTGCCAGCAGCCTTGGACTAGCGTACACCGGGGAGCTGTTTTTT.

The CDR3 DNA follows: TGTGCCAGCAGCTTAGCATCGGGGGGCGAGCAGTACTTC. Translating it yields CASSLASGGEQYF. V usage is TRBV13 and J usage is TRBJ2-7; 7 nucleotides line up with TRBD2. The CDR3 sequence is 13 residues long. The germline V gene has CDR1 PRHDT and CDR2 FYEKMQ (reference sequence). Trimming removed 1 base from V and 6 bases from J; junction bases left unmatched: 3.

This clone came up once. The chain's CDR3 is CASKPSGGGETQYF. The CDR3 DNA follows: TGTGCCAGCAAACCCTCGGGAGGTGGGGAGACCCAGTACTTC. The gene calls are TRBV6-5 and TRBJ2-5; 7 positions match TRBD2. The CDR3 totals 14 residues. Germline V gene lookup returns CDR1 MNHEY and CDR2 SVGAGI. Trimming cost V 7 bases and J 5 bases; bases outside gene matches: 10.

This CDR3 is CASSFGTGLNTEAFF. The CDR3 DNA is TGTGCCAGCAGCTTCGGGACAGGGCTTAACACTGAAGCTTTCTTT. This chain connects TRBV11-2 to TRBJ1-1; 9 nucleotides align to TRBD1. The CDR3 is 15 residues long. Trimming at V came to 3 bases and at J to 2 bases, leaving 4 bases not matched to a gene. Germline CDR1 reads SGHAT; CDR2 reads FQNNGV.

The J gene is TRBJ2-1, the V gene TRBV7-7, with D tentatively TRBD1 (5 bases). V gave up 0 bases and J gave up 7 bases, with 10 bases separating them. Germline V gives CDR1 SSHAT, CDR2 FNYEAQ (reference sequence). The CDR3 contains 14 residues. CDR3 nucleotide sequence: TGTGCCAGCAGCTTAGCGGGCAGGGTGAATGAGCAGTTCTTC. It translates to CASSLAGRVNEQFF.